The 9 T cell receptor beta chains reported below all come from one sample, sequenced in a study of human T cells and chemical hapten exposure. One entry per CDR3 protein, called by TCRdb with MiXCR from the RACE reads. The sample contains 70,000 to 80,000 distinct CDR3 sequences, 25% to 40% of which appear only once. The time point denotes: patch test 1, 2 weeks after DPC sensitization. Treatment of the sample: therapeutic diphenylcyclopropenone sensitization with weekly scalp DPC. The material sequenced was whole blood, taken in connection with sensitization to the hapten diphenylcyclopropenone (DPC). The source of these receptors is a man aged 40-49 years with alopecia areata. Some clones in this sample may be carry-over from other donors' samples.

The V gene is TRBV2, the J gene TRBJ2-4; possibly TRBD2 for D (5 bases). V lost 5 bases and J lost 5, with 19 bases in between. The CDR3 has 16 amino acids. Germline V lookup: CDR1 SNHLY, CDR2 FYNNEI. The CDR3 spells CASSLGLSGKQNIQYF. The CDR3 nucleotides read TGTGCCAGCAGTTTAGGGTTAAGCGGCAAACAAAACATTCAGTACTTC.

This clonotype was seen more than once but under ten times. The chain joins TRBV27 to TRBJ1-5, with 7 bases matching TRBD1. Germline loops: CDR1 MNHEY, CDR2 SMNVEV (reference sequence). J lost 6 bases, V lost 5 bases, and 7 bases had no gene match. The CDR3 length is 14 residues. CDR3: CASSPGQDRQPQHF. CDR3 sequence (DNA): TGTGCCAGCAGTCCAGGACAGGACCGTCAGCCCCAGCATTTT.

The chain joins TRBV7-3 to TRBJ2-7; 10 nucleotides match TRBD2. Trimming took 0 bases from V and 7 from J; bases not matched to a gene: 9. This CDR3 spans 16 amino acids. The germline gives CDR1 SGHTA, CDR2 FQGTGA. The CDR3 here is CASSLTPLAGAGEQYF. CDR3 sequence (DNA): TGTGCCAGCAGCTTAACTCCGCTAGCGGGAGCAGGAGAGCAGTACTTC.

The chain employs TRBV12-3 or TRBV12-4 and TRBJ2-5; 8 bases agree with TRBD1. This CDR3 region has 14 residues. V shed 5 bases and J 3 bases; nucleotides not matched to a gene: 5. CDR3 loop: CASSPQDREETQYF. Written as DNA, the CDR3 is TGTGCCAGCAGTCCACAGGACAGGGAAGAGACCCAGTACTTC.

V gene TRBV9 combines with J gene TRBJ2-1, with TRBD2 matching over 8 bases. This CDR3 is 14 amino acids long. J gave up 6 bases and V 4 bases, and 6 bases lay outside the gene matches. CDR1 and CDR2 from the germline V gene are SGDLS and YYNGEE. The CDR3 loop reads CASSSGTRGNEQFF. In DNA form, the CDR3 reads TGTGCCAGCAGCAGTGGGACTAGAGGCAATGAGCAGTTCTTC.

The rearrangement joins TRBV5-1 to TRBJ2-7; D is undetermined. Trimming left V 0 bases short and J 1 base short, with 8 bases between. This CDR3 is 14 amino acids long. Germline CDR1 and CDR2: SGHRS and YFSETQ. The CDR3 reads CASSLARPSYEQYF. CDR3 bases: TGCGCCAGCAGCTTGGCCAGGCCATCCTACGAGCAGTACTTC.

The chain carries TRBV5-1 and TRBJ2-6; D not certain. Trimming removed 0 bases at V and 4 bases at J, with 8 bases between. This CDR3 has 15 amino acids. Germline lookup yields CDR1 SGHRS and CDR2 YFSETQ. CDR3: CASSLESLGANVLTF. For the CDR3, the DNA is TGCGCCAGCAGCTTGGAAAGTTTGGGGGCCAACGTCCTGACTTTC.

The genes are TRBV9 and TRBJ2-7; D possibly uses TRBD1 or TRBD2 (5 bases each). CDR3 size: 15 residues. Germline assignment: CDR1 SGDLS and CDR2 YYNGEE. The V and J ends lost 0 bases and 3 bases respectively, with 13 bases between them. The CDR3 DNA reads TGTGCCAGCAGCGTAGAGCCGGGACGGGACTACGAGCAGTACTTC. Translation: CASSVEPGRDYEQYF.

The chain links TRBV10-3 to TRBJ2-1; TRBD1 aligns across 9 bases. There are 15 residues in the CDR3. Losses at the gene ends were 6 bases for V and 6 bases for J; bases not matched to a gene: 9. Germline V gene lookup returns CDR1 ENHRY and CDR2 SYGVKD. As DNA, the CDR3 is TGTGCCATCAGAGGGGGACAGGGAACAGCCAATGAGCAGTTCTTC. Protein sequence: CAIRGGQGTANEQFF.